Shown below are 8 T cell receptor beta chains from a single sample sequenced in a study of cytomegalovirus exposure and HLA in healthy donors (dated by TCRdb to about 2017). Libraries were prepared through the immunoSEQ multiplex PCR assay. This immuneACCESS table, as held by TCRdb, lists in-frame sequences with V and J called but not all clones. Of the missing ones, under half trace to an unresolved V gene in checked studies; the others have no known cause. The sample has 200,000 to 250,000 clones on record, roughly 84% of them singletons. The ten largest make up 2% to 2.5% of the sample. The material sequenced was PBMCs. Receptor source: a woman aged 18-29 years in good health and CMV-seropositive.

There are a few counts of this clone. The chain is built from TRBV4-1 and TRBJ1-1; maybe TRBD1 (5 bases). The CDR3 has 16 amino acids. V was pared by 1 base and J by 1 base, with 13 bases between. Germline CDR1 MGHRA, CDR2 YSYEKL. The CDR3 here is CASSQGRARANTEAFF. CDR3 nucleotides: TGCGCCAGCAGCCAAGGCAGGGCCAGGGCGAACACTGAAGCTTTCTTT.

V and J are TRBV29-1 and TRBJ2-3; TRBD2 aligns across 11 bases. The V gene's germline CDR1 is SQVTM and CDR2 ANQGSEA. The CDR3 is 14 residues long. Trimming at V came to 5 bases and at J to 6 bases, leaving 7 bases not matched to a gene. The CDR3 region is CSVLSGRATDTQYF. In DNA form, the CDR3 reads TGCAGCGTTCTTAGCGGGAGGGCAACTGATACGCAGTATTTT.

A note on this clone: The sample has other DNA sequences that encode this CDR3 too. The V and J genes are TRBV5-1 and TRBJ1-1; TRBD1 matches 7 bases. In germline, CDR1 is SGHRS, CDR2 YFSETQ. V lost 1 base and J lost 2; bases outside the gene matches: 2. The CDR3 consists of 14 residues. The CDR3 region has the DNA TGCGCCAGCAGCTTGTACAGGGGAAACACTGAAGCTTTCTTT. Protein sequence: CASSLYRGNTEAFF.

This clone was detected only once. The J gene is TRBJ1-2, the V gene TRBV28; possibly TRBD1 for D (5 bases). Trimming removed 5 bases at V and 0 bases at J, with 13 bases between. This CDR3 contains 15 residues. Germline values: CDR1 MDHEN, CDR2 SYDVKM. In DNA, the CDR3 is TGTGCCAGCAGTCCCCGGGGGGGAGCTAACTATGGCTACACCTTC. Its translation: CASSPRGGANYGYTF.

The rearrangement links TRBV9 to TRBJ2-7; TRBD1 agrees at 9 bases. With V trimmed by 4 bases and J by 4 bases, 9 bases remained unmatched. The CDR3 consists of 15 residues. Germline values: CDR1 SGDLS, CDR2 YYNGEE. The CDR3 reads CASSSNTGGVYEQYF. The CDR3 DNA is TGTGCCAGCAGCTCGAATACAGGGGGCGTTTACGAGCAGTACTTC.

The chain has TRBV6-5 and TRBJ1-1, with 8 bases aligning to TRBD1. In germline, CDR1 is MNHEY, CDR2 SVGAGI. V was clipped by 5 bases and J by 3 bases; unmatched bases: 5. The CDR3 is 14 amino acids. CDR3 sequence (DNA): TGTGCCAGCAGTGCAGGGGGCGCATACACTGAAGCTTTCTTT. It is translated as CASSAGGAYTEAFF.

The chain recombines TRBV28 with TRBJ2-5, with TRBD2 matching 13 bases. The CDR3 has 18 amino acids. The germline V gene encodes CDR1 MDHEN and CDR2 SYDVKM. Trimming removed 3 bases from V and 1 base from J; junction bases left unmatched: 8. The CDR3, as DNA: TGTGCCAGCAGTTTTCGGACTAGCGGGAGCACCACCCAAGAGACCCAGTACTTC. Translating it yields CASSFRTSGSTTQETQYF.

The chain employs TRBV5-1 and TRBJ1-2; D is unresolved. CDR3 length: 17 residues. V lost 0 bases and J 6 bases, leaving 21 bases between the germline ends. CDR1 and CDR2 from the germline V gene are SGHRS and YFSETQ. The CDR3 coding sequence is TGCGCCAGCAGCTTGGCTTCGTCGGGCGGGTCAGAGGATGGCTACACCTTC. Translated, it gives CASSLASSGGSEDGYTF.